Detailed here is one T cell receptor (beta chain). The V end was cut by 2 bases, the J end by 1 base, with 5 bases between. The CDR3 is 13 amino acids. This sample is drawn from a study of blood T cell repertoires in COVID-19. Study information: Collection of acute and convalescent COVID-19 samples took place in the United States, Italy and Spain. Nucleic acid was either cDNA or gDNA, and it came from T cells, B-cell-depleted T cells, or PBMCs.

Authors' analysis steps: Counts of nucleated cells, estimated from reference gene primer amplification, were obtained. The protocol was immunoSEQ multiplex PCR, while the TCRdb copy is restricted to in-frame clones and leaves out a portion. V, J and clone size derive from that table, while D and trimming were established from the DNA sequence. The table has fewer than 200,000 clones, 80% to 90% seen once. Participants, about 18 to 89 years old, spanned under 30 US areas. This TCR derives from a man between 50 and 59 years old who had recovered from COVID-19. Sequencing was performed on PBMCs or T cells enriched from blood (not recorded which). The genes are TRBV12-3 or TRBV12-4 and TRBJ1-1; possible D gene TRBD1, 5 bases. The CDR3 loop is CASSLRGNTEAFF. The CDR3, as DNA: TGTGCCAGCAGTTTAAGGGGGAACACTGAAGCTTTCTTT.